Below are 19 T cell receptor beta chains sequenced from a single sample in a study of blood T cell repertoires in COVID-19. Using immunoSEQ multiplex PCR, the repertoire was profiled, and TCRdb retains in-frame clones only, with some absent. Of over 150,000 clones in the sample, around 90% were seen once. Sequences were obtained from peripheral blood. These receptors were obtained from a woman between 55 and 75 years old who had recovered from COVID-19.

The V and J genes are TRBV7-9 and TRBJ1-3; D is unclear. CDR3 length: 11 residues. Germline assignment: CDR1 SEHNR and CDR2 FQNEAQ (reference sequence). The V end was cut by 7 bases, the J end by 8 bases, with 9 bases between. The CDR3 coding sequence is TGTGCCAGCACCCTACGGGACACCATATATTTT. Translation: CASTLRDTIYF.

J is TRBJ2-3 and V is TRBV6-4, with D hard to call. Germline assignment: CDR1 MRHNA and CDR2 SNTAGT. The V gene lost 6 bases and the J gene lost 2 bases, with 12 bases spanning the gap. The CDR3 length is 14 residues. The CDR3, as DNA: TGTGCCAGCAGCCCCGCGATTAACACAGATACGCAGTATTTT. Translating it yields CASSPAINTDTQYF.

The rearrangement uses TRBV7-9 and TRBJ2-3, with 8 bases that match TRBD2. CDR3 size: 16 residues. Germline CDR1 SEHNR, CDR2 FQNEAQ (reference sequence). V dropped 3 bases and J dropped 0; count of bases not matched to a gene: 5. The CDR3 loop reads CASSLGAGGSTDTQYF. DNA of the CDR3: TGTGCCAGCAGCTTGGGCGCGGGAGGTAGCACAGATACGCAGTATTTT. The whole variable domain, filled in from reference TRBV7-9 and TRBJ2-3, reads DTGVSQNPRHKITKRGQNVTFRCDPISEHNRLYWYRQTLGQGPEFLTYFQNEAQLEKSRLLSDRFSAERPKGSFSTLEIQRTEQGDSAMYLCASSLGAGGSTDTQYFGPGTRLTVL.

This chain uses TRBV11-2 with TRBJ1-1, with a tentative D call TRBD1 (6 bases). Trimming removed 4 bases at V and 1 base at J, with 10 bases between. The CDR3 length is 14 residues. CDR1 is SGHAT, CDR2 FQNNGV, per germline. CDR3: CASSSWTENTEAFF. The DNA for the CDR3 is TGTGCCAGCAGCTCCTGGACAGAGAACACTGAAGCTTTCTTT.

This chain links TRBV6-5 with TRBJ1-6, with 7 bases matching TRBD1. The CDR3 is 13 residues long. After removal of 10 bases from V and 7 bases from J, the junction contained 7 bases not matched to a gene. Germline CDR1 is MNHEY and CDR2 is SVGAGI. For the CDR3, the DNA is TGTGCCACGGAGACAGGGTTGAATTCACCCCTCCACTTT. Translated: CATETGLNSPLHF.

The J gene is TRBJ2-5, the V gene TRBV28, with D tentatively TRBD1 (5 bases). The CDR3 covers 13 residues. CDR1 and CDR2 from the germline V gene are MDHEN and SYDVKM. V was shortened by 6 bases and J by 5 bases, with 13 bases between the two germline ends. The CDR3 sequence: CASSKGILETQYF. CDR3 DNA sequence: TGTGCCAGCAGCAAGGGGATTTTGGAGACCCAGTACTTC.

V gene TRBV7-9 combines with J gene TRBJ2-1; possible D gene TRBD2, 6 bases. The CDR3 has 15 residues. Deletions cut 5 bases from V and 0 bases from J, with 11 bases between. Germline loops: CDR1 SEHNR, CDR2 FQNEAQ (reference sequence). CDR3 protein: CASSPLGSSYNEQFF. In DNA form, the CDR3 reads TGTGCCAGCAGCCCCCTCGGGAGCTCCTACAATGAGCAGTTCTTC.

This clone was seen only once. The chain couples TRBV6-6 to TRBJ2-7, with D maybe TRBD2 (6 bases). V lost 2 bases and J lost 7, with 9 bases in between. CDR1 and CDR2 (germline): MNHNY, SVGAGI (reference sequence). There are 12 residues in the CDR3. CDR3 coding DNA: TGTGCCAGCAGTTACAGGGAGGAAGAGCAGTACTTC. Amino acids: CASSYREEEQYF.

This chain connects TRBV7-9 to TRBJ1-6, with unresolved D. Germline V gene sequence: CDR1 SEHNR, CDR2 FQNEAQ (reference sequence). Trimming took off 6 bases at V and 7 bases at J, with 10 bases between the two ends. The CDR3 contains 13 residues. CDR3 in amino acids: CASRRENNSPLHF. As DNA, the CDR3 is TGTGCCAGCAGGAGGGAGAACAATTCACCCCTCCACTTT.

V and J are TRBV6-5 and TRBJ1-5; D ambiguous. The CDR3 has 12 residues. V was pared by 2 bases and J by 7 bases, with 6 bases between. CDR1 is MNHEY, CDR2 SVGAGI, per germline. The DNA of the CDR3 is TGTGCCAGCAGTTACCCCGGGCAGCCCCAGCATTTT. Amino acids: CASSYPGQPQHF.

This rearrangement joins TRBV28 to TRBJ1-2, with a weak D call TRBD1 (6 bases). Trimming took 6 bases from V and 4 from J, leaving 12 bases between them. From germline, CDR1 is MDHEN and CDR2 SYDVKM. This CDR3 has 13 amino acids. The CDR3 coding sequence is TGTGCCAGCAGCCGCGGACAGACCTATGGCTACACCTTC. This codes for CASSRGQTYGYTF.

There are a few counts of this clone. V usage is TRBV18 and J usage is TRBJ2-7; D unresolved. The V end lost 3 bases, the J end lost 6 bases, and 9 bases lay between the germline ends. The CDR3 runs 12 residues. Germline-derived CDR1 and CDR2 are KGHSH and LQKENI. The CDR3 bases are TGTGCCAGCTCACCGCACGGAGTCGAGCAGTACTTC. Protein sequence: CASSPHGVEQYF.

The rearrangement links TRBV9 to TRBJ2-5, with D unclear. Germline CDR1 is SGDLS and CDR2 is YYNGEE. Deletions cut 3 bases from V and 0 bases from J, with 12 bases between. This CDR3 spans 15 amino acids. CDR3 nucleotide sequence: TGTGCCAGCAGCGGAACGGGTAGTAACCAAGAGACCCAGTACTTC. It encodes CASSGTGSNQETQYF. Full variable domain (rest looked up from reference TRBV9 and TRBJ2-5): DSGVTQTPKHLITATGQRVTLRCSPRSGDLSVYWYQQSLDQGLQFLIQYYNGEERAKGNILERFSAQQFPDLHSELNLSSLELGDSALYFCASSGTGSNQETQYFGPGTRLLVL.

This clone was detected only a few times. The J gene is TRBJ1-1, the V gene TRBV12-3 or TRBV12-4; D is possibly TRBD1 (5 bases). V was trimmed by 2 bases and J by 4 bases, leaving 8 bases between them. This CDR3 has 13 amino acids. The CDR3: CASSLWGGTEAFF. The CDR3, as DNA: TGTGCCAGCAGTTTATGGGGGGGCACTGAAGCTTTCTTT.

The gene calls are TRBV24-1 and TRBJ2-2; weak D call: TRBD2 (5 bases). The germline V gene encodes CDR1 KGHDR and CDR2 SFDVKD. The CDR3 has 12 residues. Between the trimmed V and J ends, which lost 9 bases and 5 bases, there was a span of 9 bases. Written as DNA, the CDR3 is TGTGCCACCGGTCGGGGTACCGGGGAGCTGTTTTTT. Protein: CATGRGTGELFF.

V usage is TRBV4-1 and J usage is TRBJ2-7, with 8 bases identical to TRBD2. Germline values: CDR1 MGHRA, CDR2 YSYEKL. The CDR3 sequence is 19 residues long. V was pared by 2 bases and J by 0 bases, with 15 bases of the junction left unmatched. The CDR3 DNA sequence: TGCGCCAGCAGCCAATTCTCCACCCCGCGAGCGGGGGCCTCCTACGAGCAGTACTTC. Amino acid sequence: CASSQFSTPRAGASYEQYF.

The genes are TRBV7-2 and TRBJ2-5; tentatively, D is TRBD1 (5 bases). Between the trimmed V and J ends, which lost 5 bases and 4 bases, there was a span of 14 bases. CDR1 is SGHTA, CDR2 FQGNSA, per germline. The length of the CDR3 is 14 residues. In DNA, the CDR3 is TGTGCCAGCAGCCTAGGACATGCCCGAGAGACCCAGTACTTC. Translation: CASSLGHARETQYF.

On this clone itself: Other nucleotide sequences from this sample produce the same CDR3. The chain uses TRBV6-4 and TRBJ2-3; 8 nucleotides agree with TRBD2. Per germline, CDR1 MRHNA and CDR2 SNTAGT. The CDR3 has 16 residues. Trimming removed 0 bases from V and 1 base from J; junction bases left unmatched: 3. CDR3 in DNA: TGTGCCAGCAGTGACTCGATTAGCGGGGGCACAGATACGCAGTATTTT. Translating gives CASSDSISGGTDTQYF.

The CDR3 DNA follows: TGTGCCAGCAGCTCCGGTGGTCTAGCGGGGGGGTTAGGTGAGCAGTTCTTC. As protein: CASSSGGLAGGLGEQFF. This rearrangement joins TRBV11-3 to TRBJ2-1; 12 bases line up with TRBD2. The junction had 13 bases not matched to a gene; V was cut back by 4 bases and J by 9 bases. From germline, CDR1 is SGHNT and CDR2 YENEEA. The CDR3 runs to 17 residues.